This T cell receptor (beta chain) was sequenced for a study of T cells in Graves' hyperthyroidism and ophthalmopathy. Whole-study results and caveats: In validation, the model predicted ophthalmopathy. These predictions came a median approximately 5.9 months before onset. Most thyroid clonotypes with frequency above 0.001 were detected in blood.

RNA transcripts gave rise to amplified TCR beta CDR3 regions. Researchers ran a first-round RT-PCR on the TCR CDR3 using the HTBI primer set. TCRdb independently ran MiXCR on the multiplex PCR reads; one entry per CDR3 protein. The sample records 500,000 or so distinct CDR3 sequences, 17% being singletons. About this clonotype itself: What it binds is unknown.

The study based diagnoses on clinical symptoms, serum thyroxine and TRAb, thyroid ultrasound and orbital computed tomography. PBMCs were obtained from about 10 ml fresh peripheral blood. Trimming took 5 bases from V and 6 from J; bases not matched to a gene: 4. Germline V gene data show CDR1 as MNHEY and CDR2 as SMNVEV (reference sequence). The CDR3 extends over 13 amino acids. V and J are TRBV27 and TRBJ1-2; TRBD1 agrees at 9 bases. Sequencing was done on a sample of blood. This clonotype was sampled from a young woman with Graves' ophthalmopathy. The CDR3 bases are TGTGCCAGCAGTATAGACAGGGGGAATGGCTACACCTTC. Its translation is CASSIDRGNGYTF.